This TCR beta chain emerged from a study of cytomegalovirus exposure and HLA in healthy donors. The CDR3 is 15 amino acids. Per the germline V gene, CDR1 is MNHEY and CDR2 is SVGAGI. V dropped 6 bases and J dropped 3; count of bases not matched to a gene: 11. The primer mix had 60 Vbeta and 13 Jbeta primers. Method: immunoSEQ multiplex PCR; TCRdb's copy keeps in-frame clones and lacks some. The data hold 98,000 or so clones, with almost 80% observed a single time. At least ten counts were recorded for this clone. The sequenced sample consisted of PBMCs. The TCR originated in a man between 60 and 75 years old in good health and CMV-seropositive. The chain is built from TRBV6-5 and TRBJ2-7, with 7 bases lining up with TRBD2. The DNA for the CDR3 is TGTGCCAGCAGCAGAGGGTCGCCGGGGGGCTACGAGCAGTACTTC. Translating it yields CASSRGSPGGYEQYF.